This T cell receptor (beta chain) came from a study of blood T cells in healthy people across ages. Study information: Every two T cells gave about one barcoded beta molecule via template switching. Study observations and caveats: Changes in expanded clonotypes were possibly confounded, as the CMV status of donors was unknown. Roughly linear age-related decline in beta diversity appeared, significant by age about 40. More naive CD4+ cells and higher diversity marked long-lived donors relative to aged donors.

Regarding this clonotype: Its antigen is currently unknown.

Unmatched junction bases numbered 11, after V lost 5 bases and J lost 11 bases. The CDR3 covers 15 residues. The germline V gene encodes CDR1 SEHNR and CDR2 FQNEAQ (reference sequence). A second PCR, run for about 6 to 11 cycles, used a sample-barcoded 5' primer plus a J-beta primer mix. One entry per CDR3 protein, called by TCRdb with MiXCR from the 5' RACE reads. The table lists 1.5 million to 1.9 million distinct CDR3 sequences, about 45% of them singletons, with approximately 4% in the top ten. The V and J genes are TRBV7-9 and TRBJ1-4; 10 positions match TRBD1. The receptor comes from a woman between 18 and 30 years old in good health. Sequencing used blood. The CDR3 spells CASSTSTGGAGKLFF. The CDR3 bases are TGTGCCAGCAGCACATCGACAGGGGGCGCGGGGAAACTGTTTTTT.